One T cell receptor (beta chain) is described in this entry. Two negative PCRs, clearance, or symptom resolution were required of recovered Cohort 3 donors. The sample originates from a study of blood T cell repertoires in COVID-19. Study at large: Italy, Spain and the United States were the sources of the convalescent and acute COVID-19 samples. The analysed material was cDNA or gDNA that came from T cells, B-cell-depleted T cells, or PBMCs.

Germline values: CDR1 SNHLY, CDR2 FYNNEI. The CDR3 extends over 16 amino acids. V shed 10 bases, J shed 0 bases, and the junction held 10 bases outside the gene matches. In the source study's methods: Amplified reference gene primers provided the basis for estimating nucleated cell counts. Sequenced by immunoSEQ multiplex PCR; TCRdb stores in-frame clones only, minus some. The V and J calls and clone size were taken over from that table, and D and trimming were inferred from the DNA. The sample includes 490,000 or so clones, about nine tenths of them seen just once. J is TRBJ2-3 and V is TRBV2; the match to TRBD1 covers 10 bases. What was sequenced was PBMCs or T cells enriched from blood (not recorded which). This TCR came from a woman aged 55-70 years who had recovered from COVID-19. The CDR3 loop is CAMNAGQGRSTDTQYF. For the CDR3, the DNA is TGTGCCATGAACGCGGGACAGGGGAGAAGCACAGATACGCAGTATTTT.